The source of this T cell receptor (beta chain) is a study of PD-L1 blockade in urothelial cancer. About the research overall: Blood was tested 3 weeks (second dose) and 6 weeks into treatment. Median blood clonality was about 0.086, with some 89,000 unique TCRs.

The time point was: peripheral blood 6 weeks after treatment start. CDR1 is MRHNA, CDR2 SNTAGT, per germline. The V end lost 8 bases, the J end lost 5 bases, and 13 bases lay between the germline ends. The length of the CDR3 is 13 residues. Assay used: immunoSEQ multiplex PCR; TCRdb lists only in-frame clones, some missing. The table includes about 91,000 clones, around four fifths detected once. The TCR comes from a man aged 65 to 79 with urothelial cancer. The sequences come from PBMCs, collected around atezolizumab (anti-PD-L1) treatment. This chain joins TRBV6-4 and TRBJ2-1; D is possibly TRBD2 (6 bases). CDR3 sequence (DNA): TGTGCCAGCCGGGCTAGCGTAAACAATGAGCAGTTCTTC. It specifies CASRASVNNEQFF.